This T cell receptor beta chain was sequenced during a study of shared clonotypes between healthy human individuals (dated by TCRdb to the early 2020s). Background on the whole study: The cohort included a few men and two women between 18 and 49 years of age. Libraries were prepared and TCR repertoires were sequenced by different laboratories using diverse techniques, in order to increase sequencing depth and limit assay-specific biases. Blood TCR repertoires of several healthy adults were deeply sequenced to estimate repertoire size and the extent of clonotype sharing between individuals. Per donor, leukapheresis produced somewhere between about 0.9 and 9.5 billion PBMCs. For each donor, three plates each were used for CD4 naive and CD4 memory, two plates were used for CD8 naive, and one plate was used for CD8 memory. Study-wide conclusions, independent of this receptor: Sampling was restricted to blood, and TCR repertoires in tissues likely differ from the TCR repertoires found in blood. Even with the large sequencing depth, rarefaction of the sorted-subset datasets indicated that sequencing was incomplete. Clonotypes shared by all four sorted-subset donors showed higher generation probabilities than non-shared clonotypes. Naive subsets generally had larger estimated clonotype richness than memory subsets did. Across a few donors, about 5.2% of naive CD4, roughly 3.4% of naive CD8, about 2% of memory CD4, and 0.3% to 0.45% of memory CD8 clonotypes were shared. Pairwise subsampling led to the expectation that sequencing depth would affect the degree of clonotype sharing among donors. Because the study included a small number of donors, the genetic and exposure-history diversity represented was limited.

TCR CDR3 regions were amplified from genomic DNA by multiplex PCR using the deep immunoSEQ assay. Genomic DNA extracted from each cell subset was distributed evenly over all wells of several immunoSEQ 96-well plates, and each plate served as one replicate. For sorted subsets, 200 to 250 ng of genomic DNA, equivalent to 25,000 to 35,000 T cell genomes, went into each replicate PCR. Purified libraries were measured with a Qubit 3.0 fluorometer, size-checked on a Bioanalyzer 2100, and measured again with the KAPA Library Quantification kit. Every immunoSEQ 96-well plate was sequenced on a dedicated single-read 150-cycle Illumina NextSeq 550 flow cell. Under the source paper's analysis protocol: Because the immunoSEQ output included only junctional sequences and no quality scores, the filtering could not be the same as the filtering used for full-length reads. To assign V/J genes and CDR3, sequences were annotated against IMGT germline references using PyIR, a Python wrapper for IgBLAST v1.9. Reads were filtered out if the reads had weak V/J assignments (E-value above 1e-6), no CDR3, stop codons, out-of-frame junctions, or ambiguous translated residues. V3J clonotypes were defined by identical inferred V gene, J gene, and CDR3 amino acid sequence. The percentage overlap between two repertoires was calculated by dividing the number of shared unique clonotypes by the size of the smaller repertoire. Three approaches were used to assess repertoire richness: RTK rarefaction, the Chao1 estimator, and Recon v2.1 estimates of unobserved clonotypes. Generation probabilities were computed with OLGA for all TCRbeta clonotypes obtained by the gDNA method from several donors. The source is immuneACCESS, and TCRdb retained only in-frame sequences with V and J called. Part of the clones is not carried over; for the studies checked, unresolved V genes explain less than half of this, and the remainder is unexplained. The D gene and trimming were derived from the DNA, and the V and J assignments and clone size from that table. Counted in this sample were around 600,000 clones; 95% of them appeared once. The ten largest make up about 0.11% of the sample.

CD8 naive samples consisted of CD45RO-negative cells that were positively selected for CCR7, yielding a CD45RA+CCR7+ population without TemRA cells. The donors were healthy, HIV-negative adults with no recently reported acute infections or vaccinations. Every donor was a Caucasian adult residing in Nashville, Tennessee, USA. Blood was obtained by leukapheresis, after which PBMCs were separated by Ficoll-Histopaque density gradient centrifugation and cryopreserved in liquid nitrogen vapor phase. Analytical flow cytometry was used to check the purity and quantity of every magnetically sorted T cell population. Each sorted fraction had its genomic DNA isolated and then quantified by UV absorbance on a Nanodrop 2000c. Cut back by 1 base and 6 bases, the V and J ends lie 21 bases apart. CDR1 and CDR2, per the germline V gene (reference sequence), are LNHNV and YYDKDF. From the cysteine up to the phenylalanine, the CDR3 has a length of 17 residues. The CDR3 DNA has 51 bases and is translated from base 1.

For this clone: What this receptor recognizes is not known. There are no base qualities to consult, and no much larger clone falls within one base.

The sequenced material came from naive CD8+ T cells sorted from blood. This sample's cell subset or site label indicates: CD45RA+CCR7+. This sequence uses TRBV15 and TRBJ1-1; TRBD1 is perhaps the D gene, given 5 matching bases. This TCR derives from a woman aged 25-40 years in good health. Read as DNA, the sequence is TGTGCCACCAGCAGAGTAAAGAACAGGCCCGAGGGCCCTGAAGCTTTCTTT. Translation gives CATSRVKNRPEGPEAFF.